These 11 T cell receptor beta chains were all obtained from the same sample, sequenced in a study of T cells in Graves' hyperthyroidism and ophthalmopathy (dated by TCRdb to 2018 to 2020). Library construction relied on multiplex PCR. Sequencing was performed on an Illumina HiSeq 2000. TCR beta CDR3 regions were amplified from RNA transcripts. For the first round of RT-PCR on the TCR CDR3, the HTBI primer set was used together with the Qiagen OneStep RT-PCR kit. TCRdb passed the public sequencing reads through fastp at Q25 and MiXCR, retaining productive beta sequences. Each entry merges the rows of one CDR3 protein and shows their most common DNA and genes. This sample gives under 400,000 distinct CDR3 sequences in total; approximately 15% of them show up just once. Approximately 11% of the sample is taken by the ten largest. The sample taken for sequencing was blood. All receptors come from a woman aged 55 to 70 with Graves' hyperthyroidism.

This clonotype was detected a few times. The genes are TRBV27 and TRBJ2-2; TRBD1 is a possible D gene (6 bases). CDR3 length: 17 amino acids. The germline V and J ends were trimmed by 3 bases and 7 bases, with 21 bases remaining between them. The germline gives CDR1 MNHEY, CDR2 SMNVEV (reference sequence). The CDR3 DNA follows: TGTGCCAGCAGTTTTTCGGAGTTTTGGGGGCATATCGGGGAGCTGTTTTTT. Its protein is CASSFSEFWGHIGELFF.

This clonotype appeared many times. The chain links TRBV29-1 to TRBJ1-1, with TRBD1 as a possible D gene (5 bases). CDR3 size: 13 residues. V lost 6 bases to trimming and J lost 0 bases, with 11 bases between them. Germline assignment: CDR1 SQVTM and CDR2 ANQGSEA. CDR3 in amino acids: CSVRDGMNTEAFF. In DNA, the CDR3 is TGCAGCGTCCGGGACGGAATGAACACTGAAGCTTTCTTT.

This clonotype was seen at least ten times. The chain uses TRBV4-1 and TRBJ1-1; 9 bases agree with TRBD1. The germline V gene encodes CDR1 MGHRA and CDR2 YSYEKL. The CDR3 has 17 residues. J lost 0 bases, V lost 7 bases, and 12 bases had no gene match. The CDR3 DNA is TGCGCCAGCACCGAACGAGACAGGGGGGGCCTGAACACTGAAGCTTTCTTT. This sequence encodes CASTERDRGGLNTEAFF.

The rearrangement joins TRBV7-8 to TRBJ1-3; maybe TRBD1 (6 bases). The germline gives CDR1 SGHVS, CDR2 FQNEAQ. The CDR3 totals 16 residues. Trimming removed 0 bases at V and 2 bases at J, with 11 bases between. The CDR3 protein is CASSLASRTAGNTIYF. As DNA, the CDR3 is TGTGCCAGCAGCTTAGCGTCGCGGACAGCTGGAAACACCATATATTTT.

CDR3 in DNA: TGCAGTGCCCCCGCGACTAGCGTCTACAATGAGCAGTTCTTC. This sequence encodes CSAPATSVYNEQFF. J is TRBJ2-1 and V is TRBV20-1; 8 nucleotides line up with TRBD2. This CDR3 has 14 residues. V lost 6 bases to trimming and J lost 3 bases; unmatched junction nucleotides: 7. Germline loops: CDR1 DFQATT, CDR2 SNEGSKA (reference sequence).

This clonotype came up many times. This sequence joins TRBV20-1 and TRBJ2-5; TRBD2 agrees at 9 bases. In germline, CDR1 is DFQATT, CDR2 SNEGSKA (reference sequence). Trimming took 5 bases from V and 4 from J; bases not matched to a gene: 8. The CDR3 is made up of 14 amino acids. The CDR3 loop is CSARAGGTPETQYF. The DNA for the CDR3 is TGCAGTGCTCGGGCGGGGGGGACTCCAGAGACCCAGTACTTC.

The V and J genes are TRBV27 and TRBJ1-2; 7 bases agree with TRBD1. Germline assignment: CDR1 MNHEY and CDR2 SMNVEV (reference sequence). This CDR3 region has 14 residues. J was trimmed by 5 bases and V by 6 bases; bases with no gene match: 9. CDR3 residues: CASRREGAGYGYTF. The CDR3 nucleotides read TGTGCCAGCAGGCGGGAGGGGGCAGGGTATGGCTACACCTTC.

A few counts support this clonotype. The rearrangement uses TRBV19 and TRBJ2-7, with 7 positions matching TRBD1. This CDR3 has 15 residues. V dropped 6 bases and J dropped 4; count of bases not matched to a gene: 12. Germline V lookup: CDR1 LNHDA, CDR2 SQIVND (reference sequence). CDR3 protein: CASRFSETGFYEQYF. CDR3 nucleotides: TGTGCCAGTAGATTCTCCGAGACAGGGTTTTACGAGCAGTACTTC.

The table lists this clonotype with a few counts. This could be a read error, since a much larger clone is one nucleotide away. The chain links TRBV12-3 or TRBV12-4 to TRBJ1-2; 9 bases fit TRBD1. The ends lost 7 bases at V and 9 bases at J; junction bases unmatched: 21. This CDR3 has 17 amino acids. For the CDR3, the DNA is TGTGCCAGCATCGAGGGGTACGTCGGGACAGGGACGTCTAGCTACACCTTC. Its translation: CASIEGYVGTGTSSYTF.

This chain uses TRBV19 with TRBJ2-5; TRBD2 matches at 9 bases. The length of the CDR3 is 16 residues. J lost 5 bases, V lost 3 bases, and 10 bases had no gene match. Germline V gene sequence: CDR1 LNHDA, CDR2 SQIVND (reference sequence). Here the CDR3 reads CASSMNSWLAGETQYF. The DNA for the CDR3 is TGTGCCAGTAGTATGAATAGTTGGCTAGCGGGGGAGACCCAGTACTTC.

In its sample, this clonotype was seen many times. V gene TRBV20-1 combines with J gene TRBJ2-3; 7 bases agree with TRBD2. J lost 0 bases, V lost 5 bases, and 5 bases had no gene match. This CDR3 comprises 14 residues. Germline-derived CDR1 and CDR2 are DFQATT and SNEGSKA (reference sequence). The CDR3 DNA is TGCAGTGCTGGAAGCGGGATCAGCACAGATACGCAGTATTTT. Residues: CSAGSGISTDTQYF.